Below, 27 T cell receptor beta chains from the same sample are listed, as sequenced in a study of beta chain features in type 1 diabetes. The entirety of the isolated RNA underwent reverse transcription, so expressed TCRB transcripts were sequenced. The table came from immunoSEQ multiplex PCR; TCRdb's copy has only in-frame clones and leaves some out. This sample has about 360,000 clones, with 10% to 15% found just once. Sequenced: naive CD4+ T cells from blood. The receptors were sampled from a man aged 18-30 years in good health.

J is TRBJ2-3 and V is TRBV28, with unresolved D. Germline V gene data show CDR1 as MDHEN and CDR2 as SYDVKM. The CDR3 extends over 15 amino acids. V was shortened by 4 bases and J by 4 bases, with 15 bases between the two germline ends. In nucleotides, the CDR3 is TGTGCCAGCAGTTCATGGCTACTTCTCGCAGATACGCAGTATTTT. Encoded protein: CASSSWLLLADTQYF. The complete variable domain, with remaining parts taken from reference TRBV28 and TRBJ2-3, reads DVKVTQSSRYLVKRTGEKVFLECVQDMDHENMFWYRQDPGLGLRLIYFSYDVKMKEKGDIPEGYSVSREKKERFSLILESASTNQTSMYLCASSSWLLLADTQYFGPGTRLTVL.

A few counts support this clone. V and J are TRBV28 and TRBJ1-2, with a tentative D call TRBD1 (6 bases). The V end lost 6 bases, the J end lost 5 bases, and 10 bases lay between the germline ends. Germline CDR1 MDHEN, CDR2 SYDVKM. This CDR3 spans 12 amino acids. CDR3 protein: CASRTGRYGYTF. The CDR3, as DNA: TGTGCCAGCAGGACAGGTCGTTATGGCTACACCTTC.

This clone came up a few times. The V call is TRBV28, the J call TRBJ2-1, with D uncertain. Germline CDR1 is MDHEN and CDR2 is SYDVKM. The CDR3 has 14 amino acids. Between the trimmed V and J ends, which lost 5 bases and 0 bases, there was a span of 8 bases. CDR3 nucleotide sequence: TGTGCCAGCAGTGTCCGGAGCTCCTACAATGAGCAGTTCTTC. Its protein is CASSVRSSYNEQFF. The full variable domain, rest sourced from reference TRBV28 and TRBJ2-1, is DVKVTQSSRYLVKRTGEKVFLECVQDMDHENMFWYRQDPGLGLRLIYFSYDVKMKEKGDIPEGYSVSREKKERFSLILESASTNQTSMYLCASSVRSSYNEQFFGPGTRLTVL.

The chain is built from TRBV5-1 and TRBJ1-1; D is unclear. The CDR3 contains 16 residues. V lost 0 bases and J lost 0, with 12 bases in between. Germline CDR1 is SGHRS and CDR2 is YFSETQ. The CDR3 coding sequence is TGCGCCAGCAGCTTGGGGGGAGCCACAATGAACACTGAAGCTTTCTTT. This gives the protein CASSLGGATMNTEAFF.

This clone showed up just a few times. The chain links TRBV2 to TRBJ2-7, with 8 bases matching TRBD1. Germline trimming cut 5 bases from V and 0 bases from J; bases unmatched to any gene: 9. Germline CDR1 SNHLY, CDR2 FYNNEI. The CDR3 has 16 amino acids. Here the CDR3 reads CASSLGTGLSSYEQYF. CDR3 nucleotides: TGTGCCAGCAGTCTCGGGACAGGTCTGAGCTCCTACGAGCAGTACTTC.

This clone was detected only a few times. The V call is TRBV7-9, the J call TRBJ2-5; 13 bases agree with TRBD2. The CDR3 runs 16 residues. The V gene end was trimmed by 3 bases and the J gene end by 2 bases; junction bases not matched to a gene: 3. Per the germline V gene, CDR1 is SEHNR and CDR2 is FQNEAQ (reference sequence). As DNA, the CDR3 is TGTGCCAGCAGCTTCGGGACTAGCGGGATTCAAGAGACCCAGTACTTC. Translated: CASSFGTSGIQETQYF.

J is TRBJ1-2 and V is TRBV28, with 8 bases identical to TRBD1. V lost 6 bases and J lost 4; bases outside the gene matches: 7. CDR3 length: 14 amino acids. Germline assignment: CDR1 MDHEN and CDR2 SYDVKM. CDR3 region: CASRPRTGRYGYTF. CDR3 DNA: TGTGCCAGCAGACCAAGGACAGGGCGCTATGGCTACACCTTC.

J is TRBJ2-7 and V is TRBV5-4; possibly TRBD1 for D (5 bases). V shed 5 bases and J shed 6 bases, with 9 bases lying between them. CDR1 is SGHNT and CDR2 is YYREEE in the germline V gene (reference sequence). The CDR3 length is 11 residues. The chain's CDR3 is CASSSRGEQYF. CDR3 DNA sequence: TGTGCCAGCAGTTCTAGGGGCGAGCAGTACTTC.

This clone occurred a few times. The CDR3 DNA sequence: TGCGCCAGCAGCCAAGACAGAATCTATGGCTACACCTTC. It is translated as CASSQDRIYGYTF. The rearrangement uses TRBV4-3 and TRBJ1-2; no clear D. The V and J ends lost 0 bases and 4 bases respectively, with 6 bases between them. The CDR3 is 13 amino acids. The germline CDR1 and CDR2 sequences are LGHNA and YSLEER.

The CDR3 loop reads CSATGGSYGYTF. CDR3 DNA sequence: TGCAGCGCTACAGGGGGCAGCTATGGCTACACCTTC. V gene TRBV29-1 combines with J gene TRBJ1-2; 9 bases map to TRBD1. The CDR3 contains 12 residues. Unmatched junction bases numbered 4, after V lost 7 bases and J lost 4 bases. Germline V CDR1 and CDR2: SQVTM, ANQGSEA.

This clone was found a few times. The chain couples TRBV7-9 to TRBJ2-1; TRBD2 aligns across 7 bases. CDR1 SEHNR and CDR2 FQNEAQ come from the germline V gene (reference sequence). This CDR3 contains 16 residues. Trimming cost V 5 bases and J 8 bases; bases outside gene matches: 15. The CDR3 sequence: CASSRTRDYSGDEQFF. The CDR3 bases are TGTGCCAGCAGCCGCACCCGGGACTATTCTGGAGATGAGCAGTTCTTC.

V usage is TRBV4-2 and J usage is TRBJ1-2; D might be TRBD1 (5 bases). The ends were cut back, 4 bases at V and 0 bases at J, with 9 bases in the middle. The length of the CDR3 is 14 residues. The germline V gene encodes CDR1 LGHNA and CDR2 YNFKEQ. The CDR3 loop is CASSPMTANYGYTF. The CDR3 nucleotides are TGTGCCAGCAGCCCGATGACAGCTAACTATGGCTACACCTTC.

This clone turned up a few times. The genes are TRBV4-1 and TRBJ2-5; 9 bases align to TRBD2. J was trimmed by 6 bases and V by 1 base; bases with no gene match: 6. The CDR3 has 15 amino acids. In germline, CDR1 is MGHRA, CDR2 YSYEKL. CDR3 nucleotide sequence: TGCGCCAGCAGCCAAGTAGGACTAGCGAGGCAGACCCAGTACTTC. Translating gives CASSQVGLARQTQYF.

V is TRBV9 and J is TRBJ2-7, with D perhaps TRBD1 (6 bases). Trimming stripped 4 bases from V and 1 base from J, with 12 bases between. The CDR3 length is 14 residues. CDR1 and CDR2 (germline): SGDLS, YYNGEE. CDR3 coding DNA: TGTGCCAGCAGCCCTCGGACAGAATCCTACGAGCAGTACTTC. Amino acids: CASSPRTESYEQYF. The whole variable domain, filled in from reference TRBV9 and TRBJ2-7, reads DSGVTQTPKHLITATGQRVTLRCSPRSGDLSVYWYQQSLDQGLQFLIQYYNGEERAKGNILERFSAQQFPDLHSELNLSSLELGDSALYFCASSPRTESYEQYFGPGTRLTVT.

This clone was counted between two and nine times. The junction does not match germline at one end; this may be a read error. The chain carries TRBV10-3 and TRBJ2-5; 10 nucleotides match TRBD1. This CDR3 has 16 residues. CDR1 ENHRY and CDR2 SYGVKD come from the germline V gene. The CDR3 nucleotides read TGTGCCAGCAGTTACTCCGACAGGGGGCTGCTAGAGACCCAGTACTTC. Amino acid sequence: CASSYSDRGLLETQYF.

This clone was seen only a few times. The chain couples TRBV7-2 to TRBJ1-4; D remains unclear. Germline values: CDR1 SGHTA, CDR2 FQGNSA. The CDR3 is 14 amino acids. With 5 bases removed from V and 8 bases from J, the gap between germline ends came to 15 bases. Here the CDR3 reads CASSPSGGYEKLFF. The CDR3 coding sequence is TGTGCCAGCAGCCCCTCTGGAGGGTACGAAAAACTGTTTTTT.

This clone was seen only a few times. J is TRBJ2-1 and V is TRBV10-3, with D uncertain. The CDR3 has 15 residues. Germline CDR1 and CDR2: ENHRY and SYGVKD. V dropped 6 bases and J dropped 4 bases, with 16 bases sitting between them. The CDR3 is CAIRINRTFYNEQFF. The CDR3 DNA follows: TGTGCCATCAGGATCAACAGAACCTTTTACAATGAGCAGTTCTTC.

This clone was seen a few times. The chain uses TRBV4-3 and TRBJ2-1, with TRBD1 matching 10 bases. The V gene's germline CDR1 is LGHNA and CDR2 YSLEER. The CDR3 runs 21 residues. V was pared by 4 bases and J by 0 bases, with 18 bases of the junction left unmatched. CDR3 coding DNA: TGCGCCAGCAGCCCGAAACCGACAGGGGGCAAGTTATACAGCTCCTACAATGAGCAGTTCTTC. Its protein product is CASSPKPTGGKLYSSYNEQFF.

The V and J genes are TRBV4-1 and TRBJ1-2; D gene uncertain. V dropped 8 bases and J dropped 0 bases, with 16 bases sitting between them. The CDR3 totals 15 residues. Germline V CDR1 and CDR2: MGHRA, YSYEKL. The chain's CDR3 is CASSRPGSPNYGYTF. The CDR3, as DNA: TGCGCCAGCTCTAGGCCGGGGTCGCCTAACTATGGCTACACCTTC.

The sample holds a few counts of this clone. This rearrangement joins TRBV23-1 to TRBJ1-1; TRBD1 agrees at 8 bases. TRBV23-1 is an ORF, and what it does is uncertain. There are 15 residues in the CDR3. V gave up 4 bases and J gave up 1 base; unmatched junction bases: 5. CDR3 nucleotides: TGCGCCAGCAGTCTAGGGACAGGTAGGAACACTGAAGCTTTCTTT. It translates to CASSLGTGRNTEAFF.

This clone has a handful of counts. The chain recombines TRBV25-1 with TRBJ2-7; TRBD2 agrees at 13 bases. Trimming removed 5 bases from V and 1 base from J; junction bases left unmatched: 5. The CDR3 consists of 16 residues. Germline CDR1 is MGHDK and CDR2 is SYGVNS. The CDR3 protein is CASSLWGLAGSYEQYF. CDR3 in DNA: TGTGCCAGCAGTCTGTGGGGACTAGCGGGGTCCTACGAGCAGTACTTC.

This clone was seen a handful of times. Within the sample, other DNA sequences also encode this same CDR3. The V and J genes are TRBV28 and TRBJ1-2; the D is unclear. This CDR3 contains 10 residues. Germline CDR1 and CDR2: MDHEN and SYDVKM. Here the CDR3 reads CGTSNYGYTF. CDR3 DNA: TGTGGGACTTCTAACTATGGCTACACCTTC.

The genes are TRBV7-2 and TRBJ2-3, with D perhaps matching TRBD2 (7 bases). This CDR3 contains 15 residues. Trimming pared 1 base from V and 4 bases from J, leaving 12 bases between. Germline CDR1 and CDR2: SGHTA and FQGNSA. The CDR3 bases are TGTGCCAGCAGCTTAGTGGGAGGGGGAGCAGATACGCAGTATTTT. Translated, it gives CASSLVGGGADTQYF.

The chain combines TRBV9 with TRBJ1-2, with D maybe TRBD1 (5 bases). Trimming took off 0 bases at V and 7 bases at J, with 10 bases between the two ends. The CDR3 is 13 amino acids. The germline V gene encodes CDR1 SGDLS and CDR2 YYNGEE. CDR3 loop: CASSVEGQGGYTF. CDR3 nucleotides: TGTGCCAGCAGCGTAGAGGGGCAGGGTGGCTACACCTTC.

This clone occurred a few times. The J gene is TRBJ2-7, the V gene TRBV28; TRBD1 agrees at 8 bases. V dropped 11 bases and J dropped 2; count of bases not matched to a gene: 11. This CDR3 has 14 residues. Germline CDR1 MDHEN, CDR2 SYDVKM. The CDR3 DNA reads TGTGCCCTAGCCCCGGACAGGGCCACCTACGAGCAGTACTTC. This gives the protein CALAPDRATYEQYF.

A few counts support this clone. J is TRBJ2-7 and V is TRBV7-9; 7 bases agree with TRBD2. With 3 bases clipped from V and 2 bases from J, the junction kept 10 bases outside the gene matches. The CDR3 has 16 amino acids. Germline V gene lookup returns CDR1 SEHNR and CDR2 FQNEAQ (reference sequence). CDR3 residues: CASSLASGPLPYEQYF. CDR3 nucleotides: TGTGCCAGCAGCTTGGCTAGCGGCCCCCTTCCCTACGAGCAGTACTTC. The whole variable domain, filled in from reference TRBV7-9 and TRBJ2-7, reads DTGVSQNPRHKITKRGQNVTFRCDPISEHNRLYWYRQTLGQGPEFLTYFQNEAQLEKSRLLSDRFSAERPKGSFSTLEIQRTEQGDSAMYLCASSLASGPLPYEQYFGPGTRLTVT.

J is TRBJ1-5 and V is TRBV6-6, with unresolved D. CDR1 is MNHNY, CDR2 SVGAGI, per germline (reference sequence). The ends were cut back, 2 bases at V and 2 bases at J, with 10 bases in the middle. The CDR3 is 15 amino acids. The CDR3 protein is CASSYVWGGNQPQHF. The CDR3 bases are TGTGCCAGCAGTTACGTGTGGGGAGGCAATCAGCCCCAGCATTTT.